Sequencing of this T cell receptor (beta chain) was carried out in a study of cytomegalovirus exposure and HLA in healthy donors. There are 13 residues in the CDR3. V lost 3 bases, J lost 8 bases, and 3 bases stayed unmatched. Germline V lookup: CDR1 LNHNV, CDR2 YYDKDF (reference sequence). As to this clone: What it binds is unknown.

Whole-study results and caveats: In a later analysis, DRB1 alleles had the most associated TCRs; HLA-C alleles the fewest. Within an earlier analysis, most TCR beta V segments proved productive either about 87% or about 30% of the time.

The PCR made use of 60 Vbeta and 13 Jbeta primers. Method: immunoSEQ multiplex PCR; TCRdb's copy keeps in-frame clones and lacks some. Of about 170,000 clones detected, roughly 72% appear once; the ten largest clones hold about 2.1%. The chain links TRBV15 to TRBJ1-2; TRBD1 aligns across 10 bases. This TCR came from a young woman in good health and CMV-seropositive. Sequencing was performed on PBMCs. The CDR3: CATSRTGGYGYTF. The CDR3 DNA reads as TGTGCCACCAGCAGGACAGGGGGCTACGGCTACACCTTC.